Listed below are T cell receptor beta chains from one sample, sequenced in a study of cytomegalovirus exposure and HLA in healthy donors. The method was immunoSEQ multiplex PCR; TCRdb's version includes in-frame clones alone and lacks a portion of them. The repertoire has roughly 100,000 clones, approximately 94% of them found once; the top ten carry roughly 0.82%. Source material: PBMCs. These receptors were collected from a woman aged 18-30 years in good health and CMV-seronegative. The CDR3 runs from the conserved cysteine through the conserved F or W. A D gene is named only where the DNA matches it firmly. Expanded clones are given a class, and other clones once, few, many or no size at all.

abundance,d_gene,v_gene,j_gene,CDR3nt,CDR3aa
-,TRBD1,TRBV18,TRBJ2-2,TGTGCCAGCTCCCCGGGACAGCGCGCGAACACCGGGGAGCTGTTTTTT,CASSPGQRANTGELFF
-,-,TRBV7-2,TRBJ2-5,TGTGCCAGCAGCCAGGGGCCTAAAGAGACCCAGTACTTC,CASSQGPKETQYF
-,-,TRBV30,TRBJ1-4,TGTGCCTGGGATACAGGAGCCTTGGGTGAAAAACTGTTTTTT,CAWDTGALGEKLFF
once,-,TRBV7-6,TRBJ2-5,TGTGCCAGCAACGCGGCCGGGTCAGTCGCCCAAGAGACCCAGTACTTC,CASNAAGSVAQETQYF
-,TRBD2,TRBV7-2,TRBJ2-1,TGTGCCAGCAGCAAGAGCGGGGGCAACTACAATGAGCAGTTCTTC,CASSKSGGNYNEQFF
-,TRBD1,TRBV5-4,TRBJ1-2,TGTGCCAGCAGCTTGCGCCGGGACAGGGGTAATGGCTACACCTTC,CASSLRRDRGNGYTF
-,-,TRBV6-1,TRBJ2-4,TGTGCCAGCAGTGATTACACAAACATTCAGTACTTC,CASSDYTNIQYF
-,TRBD1,TRBV10-3,TRBJ2-7,TGTGCCATCAGTGAGGACAGGGGACCCACCTACGAGCAGTACTTC,CAISEDRGPTYEQYF
-,-,TRBV11-2,TRBJ2-3,TGTGCCAGCAGCTTTAGGAACAGGGGCACAGATACGCAGTATTTT,CASSFRNRGTDTQYF
once,-,TRBV4-1,TRBJ2-7,TGCGCCAGCAGCCAAGATCCCTGGCTCTACGAGCAGTACTTC,CASSQDPWLYEQYF
-,TRBD2,TRBV29-1,TRBJ2-5,TGCAGCGTTGACGGACTAGCGGGGGCTAGGGAGACCCAGTACTTC,CSVDGLAGARETQYF
-,-,TRBV19,TRBJ1-2,TGTGCCAGTAGTATAGTACAGAACTATGGCTACACCTTC,CASSIVQNYGYTF
-,-,TRBV27,TRBJ1-4,TGTGCCAGCAGTCCCCTCTTTGGGGGAGGGGAGGAAAAACTGTTTTTT,CASSPLFGGGEEKLFF
-,-,TRBV6-5,TRBJ1-1,TGTGCCAGCAGTTACTCGACGGGGGTGGGCACTGAAGCTTTCTTT,CASSYSTGVGTEAFF
-,-,TRBV5-1,TRBJ2-7,TGCGCCAGCAGCCCGGACAGTTACGAGCAGTACTTC,CASSPDSYEQYF
-,-,TRBV19,TRBJ2-1,TGTGCCAGTAGTACCCGGGACTACAATGAGCAGTTCTTC,CASSTRDYNEQFF
-,TRBD1,TRBV19,TRBJ2-7,TGTGCCAGTACCGTACCGGGACAGGGGAGCGAGCAGTACTTC,CASTVPGQGSEQYF
-,TRBD1,TRBV6-6,TRBJ2-1,TGTGCCAGCAGGCGGGGACAGGGCCGTGTCAATGAGCAGTTCTTC,CASRRGQGRVNEQFF
-,-,TRBV9,TRBJ2-7,TGTGCCAGCAGCGTGGGGCCCTTGGGGCCCTACGAGCAGTACTTC,CASSVGPLGPYEQYF
-,-,TRBV28,TRBJ2-1,TGTGCCAGCAGTGATCTGGACAGTAGCTCCTACAATGAGCAGTTCTTC,CASSDLDSSSYNEQFF
-,TRBD1,TRBV7-9,TRBJ2-4,TGTGCCAGCAGCTCCACAGACAGGGTAGCCAAAAACATTCAGTACTTC,CASSSTDRVAKNIQYF
-,TRBD1,TRBV7-9,TRBJ1-1,TGTGCCAGCAGCTTTCAGGACAGGGCCATCATGAACACTGAAGCTTTCTTT,CASSFQDRAIMNTEAFF
-,TRBD1,TRBV19,TRBJ1-5,TGTGCCAGTAGAAGGGACAGGGTGGTCAATCAGCCCCAGCATTTT,CASRRDRVVNQPQHF
-,-,TRBV30,TRBJ1-2,TGTGCCTGGAGTGTCTACGGTGGCTACACCTTC,CAWSVYGGYTF
-,-,TRBV9,TRBJ2-1,TGTGCCAGCACCGTAGGGCAGGGGTCCTCCTACAATGAGCAGTTCTTC,CASTVGQGSSYNEQFF
few,-,TRBV7-6,TRBJ1-6,TGTGCCAGCAGCTACTCTCAGGGTACACCCCTCCACTTT,CASSYSQGTPLHF
once,TRBD1,TRBV29-1,TRBJ1-2,TGCAGCACAAGACAGGGAAATGGCTACACCTTC,CSTRQGNGYTF
-,TRBD1,TRBV5-1,TRBJ2-3,TGCGCCAGCAGCGCCCTGACAGGGGGCGCAAAAGATACGCAGTATTTT,CASSALTGGAKDTQYF